One TCR beta chain is described in this entry. Time point denoted: cycle 4 day 1 (C4D1), after 5 to 7 weeks of nivolumab. Exposure to brentuximab vedotin varied, and each patient had relapsed following autologous stem cell transplantation. The data stem from a study of PD-1 blockade in classical Hodgkin lymphoma. Produced via immunoSEQ multiplex PCR; TCRdb's table is partial and in-frame only. The sample holds nearly 20,000 clones, roughly 72% seen once. The V end was cut by 2 bases, the J end by 10 bases, with 14 bases between. The CDR3 sequence is 13 residues long. Germline V gene lookup returns CDR1 MNHEY and CDR2 SMNVEV (reference sequence).

Specimen: peripheral blood mononuclear cells (PBMCs), collected before the fourth cycle of nivolumab. V usage is TRBV27 and J usage is TRBJ1-2, with D possibly TRBD1 on 6 matching bases. The sequence was collected from a human donor with classical Hodgkin lymphoma. CDR3 sequence (DNA): TGTGCCAGCAGTTTAGGGGGGCAGGAGATCTACACCTTC. It specifies CASSLGGQEIYTF.